These 21 T cell receptor beta chains share one sample of origin, sequenced in a study of T cell repertoires in breast cancer. Primers covering all TCR V genes were used in emulsion RT-PCR on CD8+ T cells. Unpaired genes were suppressed by blocking oligonucleotides during a second nested PCR. Each CDR3 protein is one row after TCRdb ran MiXCR on the emulsion pairing reads. The data contain tens of thousands of distinct CDR3 sequences, over 40% of them singletons. The sequenced sample was CD8+ T cells. The receptor set was obtained from a pool of human donors with breast cancer or a healthy control (not recorded which).

Comments on this clonotype: A junction end diverges from the germline sequence, so it may reflect a read error. CDR3 region: CASRAGTSAWYGQYF. In nucleotides, the CDR3 is TGTGCCAGCAGGGCCGGGACTAGCGCCTGGTACGGGCAGTACTTC. This rearrangement joins TRBV7-6 to TRBJ2-7, with 10 positions matching TRBD2. The CDR3 spans 15 residues. Germline CDR1 is SGHVS and CDR2 is FNYEAQ.

About this clonotype: Just one base apart from a much larger clone, this may be a read error. This CDR3 is CASSLSPPPGELFF. For the CDR3, the DNA is TGTGCCAGCAGTTTGTCACCCCCCCCCGGGGAGCTGTTTTTT. The rearrangement uses TRBV27 and TRBJ2-2; D is undetermined. Germline assignment: CDR1 MNHEY and CDR2 SMNVEV (reference sequence). V dropped 3 bases and J dropped 6 bases, with 11 bases sitting between them. CDR3 size: 14 residues.

To note about this clonotype: One base away lies a much larger clone, so this may be a sequencing read error. CDR3 bases: TGTGCCAGCACAGACAACTACGAGCAGTACTTC. Translation gives CASTDNYEQYF. The V gene is TRBV6-1, the J gene TRBJ2-7; no definite D call. The germline CDR1 and CDR2 sequences are MNHNS and SASEGT. The CDR3 is made up of 11 amino acids. V was pared by 7 bases and J by 3 bases, with 7 bases between.

The gene calls are TRBV18 and TRBJ2-7; D gene ambiguous. This CDR3 region has 15 residues. Trimming cost V 2 bases and J 1 base, with 12 bases left between them. Germline V CDR1 and CDR2: KGHSH, LQKENI. The CDR3 nucleotides read TGTGCCAGCTCACCAGGAGTAGACGGATCCTACGAGCAGTACTTC. Its protein product is CASSPGVDGSYEQYF.

The gene calls are TRBV27 and TRBJ2-7; D is tentatively TRBD1 or TRBD2 (5 bases each). From germline, CDR1 is MNHEY and CDR2 SMNVEV (reference sequence). There are 13 residues in the CDR3. V was pared by 2 bases and J by 3 bases, with 8 bases between. The CDR3: CASSLGAGYEQYF. Here the CDR3 DNA reads TGTGCCAGCAGTTTAGGGGCGGGCTACGAGCAGTACTTC.

As regards this clonotype: The CDR3 does not close with the conserved phenylalanine or tryptophan, likely indicating a read error. No DNA is shown, since the ends of the CDR3 on it are uncertain; the CDR3 is the one TCRdb lists. The chain has TRBV19 and TRBJ1-1. The CDR3 is 14 amino acids long, termini counted. CDR1 and CDR2 (germline): LNHDA, SQIVND (reference sequence). CDR3 loop: CASSIDPVNTEAFS.

The gene calls are TRBV5-1 and TRBJ2-5; 11 bases are shared with TRBD2. Germline assignment: CDR1 SGHRS and CDR2 YFSETQ. The CDR3 spans 16 residues. V lost 4 bases to trimming and J lost 2 bases; unmatched junction nucleotides: 7. CDR3 nucleotide sequence: TGCGCCAGCAGCCCAATTAGCGGGAGGGGGCAAGAGACCCAGTACTTC. Protein product: CASSPISGRGQETQYF.

This clonotype was recorded a few times. The V call is TRBV2, the J call TRBJ2-1, with 12 bases identical to TRBD2. CDR3 size: 15 residues. V lost 10 bases and J lost 5; bases outside the gene matches: 9. Germline CDR1 is SNHLY and CDR2 is FYNNEI. The CDR3 DNA follows: TGTGCCACCCTAAGGACTAGCGGGGCCAACAATGAGCAGTTCTTC. The encoded protein is CATLRTSGANNEQFF.

A few counts support this clonotype. The chain is built from TRBV28 and TRBJ2-7, with TRBD2 as a possible D gene (6 bases). The CDR3 totals 14 residues. Germline V gene lookup returns CDR1 MDHEN and CDR2 SYDVKM. V was shortened by 3 bases and J by 5 bases, with 14 bases between the two germline ends. The CDR3 region is CASSFLGEDDEQYF. Written as DNA, the CDR3 is TGTGCCAGCAGTTTCTTAGGGGAGGACGACGAGCAGTACTTC.

The gene calls are TRBV20-1 and TRBJ2-5; unclear D gene. The CDR3 is 11 amino acids. V lost 0 bases and J 6 bases, leaving 5 bases between the germline ends. Germline V gene lookup returns CDR1 DFQATT and CDR2 SNEGSKA (reference sequence). CDR3 bases: TGCAGTGCTAGAGATCAGAAGACCCAGTACTTC. Its translation is CSARDQKTQYF.

The chain recombines TRBV2 with TRBJ1-1, with TRBD1 as a possible D gene (6 bases). This CDR3 is 14 amino acids long. The germline gives CDR1 SNHLY, CDR2 FYNNEI. Trimming took off 3 bases at V and 3 bases at J, with 11 bases between the two ends. CDR3 residues: CASSDLAGDTEAFF. The CDR3, as DNA: TGTGCCAGCAGTGACCTGGCAGGGGACACTGAAGCTTTCTTT.

The chain uses TRBV15 and TRBJ1-2; D ambiguous. This CDR3 comprises 12 residues. Trimming shortened V by 0 bases and J by 13 bases, and 12 bases separated the two germline ends. Germline loops: CDR1 LNHNV, CDR2 YYDKDF (reference sequence). The CDR3 DNA is TGTGCCACCAGCAGAGATTCTCAAAGGGTCACCTTC. It is translated as CATSRDSQRVTF.

The chain employs TRBV11-3 and TRBJ2-1; no reliable D call. CDR1 and CDR2 (germline): SGHNT, YENEEA. The CDR3 length is 13 residues. V lost 0 bases, J lost 7 bases, and 7 bases lay in between. The CDR3 DNA reads TGTGCCAGCAGCTTAGAAGTTCAGAATGAGCAGTTCTTC. This sequence encodes CASSLEVQNEQFF.

The chain links TRBV12-3 or TRBV12-4 to TRBJ2-1, with 12 bases matching TRBD2. There are 16 residues in the CDR3. Losses at the gene ends were 3 bases for V and 8 bases for J; bases not matched to a gene: 8. This CDR3 reads CASSFPPSGGADEQFF. The CDR3 region has the DNA TGTGCCAGCAGTTTCCCTCCTAGCGGGGGGGCCGATGAGCAGTTCTTC.

This clonotype was seen more than once but under ten times. The V and J genes are TRBV7-2 and TRBJ1-5; D gene ambiguous. The CDR3 is made up of 12 amino acids. V was clipped by 5 bases and J by 5 bases, with 7 bases between them. Germline V lookup: CDR1 SGHTA, CDR2 FQGNSA. In nucleotides, the CDR3 is TGTGCCAGCAGCCCGAAGGATCAGCCCCAGCATTTT. This gives the protein CASSPKDQPQHF.

This chain joins TRBV2 and TRBJ1-1; unclear D gene. V was trimmed by 10 bases and J by 2 bases, leaving 14 bases between them. CDR3 length: 13 amino acids. Germline-derived CDR1 and CDR2 are SNHLY and FYNNEI. The CDR3 DNA reads TGTGCCACCCGGCGGGGTTATAACACTGAAGCTTTCTTT. This codes for CATRRGYNTEAFF.

The chain links TRBV12-3 or TRBV12-4 to TRBJ2-1; D remains unclear. The CDR3 is 11 residues long. Trimming shortened V by 3 bases and J by 5 bases, and 2 bases separated the two germline ends. The CDR3 loop reads CASSFDNEQFF. In DNA, the CDR3 is TGTGCCAGCAGTTTTGACAATGAGCAGTTCTTC.

This clonotype appeared a few times. The gene calls are TRBV7-2 and TRBJ2-7; 10 bases map to TRBD2. Germline values: CDR1 SGHTA, CDR2 FQGNSA. Unmatched junction bases numbered 5, after V lost 5 bases and J lost 1 base. This CDR3 is 15 amino acids long. The CDR3, as DNA: TGTGCCAGCAGCCTACGGACTAGCGGATCCTACGAGCAGTACTTC. This gives the protein CASSLRTSGSYEQYF.

The V and J genes are TRBV6-1 and TRBJ2-5; no definite D call. From germline, CDR1 is MNHNS and CDR2 SASEGT. Between the trimmed V and J ends, which lost 6 bases and 4 bases, there was a span of 18 bases. The CDR3 contains 15 residues. The CDR3 loop is CASRRELFGRETQYF. In DNA form, the CDR3 reads TGTGCCAGCAGAAGGGAACTCTTTGGAAGAGAGACCCAGTACTTC.

This clonotype has only one observation. The rearrangement joins TRBV2 to TRBJ2-4; D is possibly TRBD2 (6 bases). V lost 8 bases, J lost 1 base, and 12 bases lay in between. The germline V gene has CDR1 SNHLY and CDR2 FYNNEI. There are 14 residues in the CDR3. CDR3: CASGAAGAKNIQYF. The CDR3 coding sequence is TGTGCCAGCGGTGCAGCGGGCGCCAAAAACATTCAGTACTTC.

The gene calls are TRBV19 and TRBJ2-3; 7 bases are a match to TRBD2. Germline trimming cut 4 bases from V and 1 base from J; bases unmatched to any gene: 5. Looked up from germline, CDR1 is LNHDA and CDR2 is SQIVND (reference sequence). The CDR3 spans 15 residues. The CDR3 here is CASSTGDYRTDTQYF. The DNA for the CDR3 is TGTGCCAGTAGTACGGGGGACTACCGCACAGATACGCAGTATTTT.